Presented here are 28 T cell receptor beta chains from one specimen sequenced in a study of blood T cell repertoires in COVID-19. Profiled with immunoSEQ multiplex PCR; TCRdb holds only in-frame clones, not every one. This table holds 250,000 to 350,000 clones, around four fifths found once. The sequenced sample consisted of peripheral blood. Every receptor here comes from a woman between 45 and 60 years old with active or convalescent COVID-19.

J is TRBJ1-6 and V is TRBV5-4, with 10 bases matching TRBD1. Germline values: CDR1 SGHNT, CDR2 YYREEE (reference sequence). Trimming removed 4 bases from V and 7 bases from J; junction bases left unmatched: 5. The CDR3 has 15 amino acids. The CDR3 here is CASSIGQGGNSPLHF. The CDR3 coding sequence is TGTGCCAGCAGCATAGGACAGGGGGGAAATTCACCCCTCCACTTT.

The chain uses TRBV2 and TRBJ2-2, with D unresolved. The CDR3 length is 10 residues. V gave up 8 bases and J gave up 6 bases, with 4 bases separating them. The germline gives CDR1 SNHLY, CDR2 FYNNEI. The CDR3 spells CASRAGELFF. CDR3 bases: TGTGCCAGCCGGGCCGGGGAGCTGTTTTTT.

The chain has TRBV19 and TRBJ1-1; 8 bases are shared with TRBD1. This CDR3 spans 15 amino acids. Germline assignment: CDR1 LNHDA and CDR2 SQIVND (reference sequence). Trimming cost V 3 bases and J 4 bases; bases outside gene matches: 7. The chain's CDR3 is CASSIADRVGTEAFF. The DNA for the CDR3 is TGTGCCAGTAGTATCGCGGACAGGGTGGGCACTGAAGCTTTCTTT.

The chain combines TRBV6-5 with TRBJ2-7; the D gene is possibly TRBD1 (5 bases). Trimming removed 0 bases from V and 2 bases from J, with 11 bases in between. The CDR3 runs to 15 residues. Germline V gene data show CDR1 as MNHEY and CDR2 as SVGAGI. The CDR3 loop is CASSYSAGWTYEQYF. The CDR3 DNA is TGTGCCAGCAGTTACTCAGCAGGGTGGACCTACGAGCAGTACTTC.

The chain couples TRBV19 to TRBJ2-7, with TRBD2 matching 9 bases. Trimming took 3 bases from V and 5 from J; bases not matched to a gene: 8. The germline V gene has CDR1 LNHDA and CDR2 SQIVND (reference sequence). The CDR3 loop spans 15 amino acids. CDR3 amino acids: CASSIGAGGLHEQYF. Here the CDR3 DNA reads TGTGCCAGTAGTATTGGGGCGGGAGGGCTCCACGAGCAGTACTTC.

This clone was observed many times. The CDR3 DNA reads TGTGCCAGCAGCCCAAAGTCAGGCAGGGAAGGCGAGCAGTACTTC. It specifies CASSPKSGREGEQYF. The chain couples TRBV7-9 to TRBJ2-7, with D possibly TRBD1 on 5 matching bases. Trimming took off 5 bases at V and 6 bases at J, with 20 bases between the two ends. Germline CDR1 and CDR2: SEHNR and FQNEAQ (reference sequence). CDR3 length: 15 amino acids. The complete variable domain, with remaining parts taken from reference TRBV7-9 and TRBJ2-7, reads DTGVSQNPRHKITKRGQNVTFRCDPISEHNRLYWYRQTLGQGPEFLTYFQNEAQLEKSRLLSDRFSAERPKGSFSTLEIQRTEQGDSAMYLCASSPKSGREGEQYFGPGTRLTVT.

V is TRBV30 and J is TRBJ2-1; 11 bases match TRBD2. CDR1 and CDR2 (germline): GTSNPN, SVGIG (reference sequence). The CDR3 totals 14 residues. V dropped 5 bases and J dropped 9; count of bases not matched to a gene: 9. DNA for the CDR3: TGTGCCTGGCACACTAGCGGGAGCTTCGTTGAGCAGTTCTTC. It yields the protein CAWHTSGSFVEQFF.

This rearrangement joins TRBV18 to TRBJ1-1; TRBD1 might be the D (5 bases). This CDR3 has 14 residues. Trimming took 0 bases from V and 7 from J, leaving 12 bases between them. Germline V gene data show CDR1 as KGHSH and CDR2 as LQKENI. In DNA form, the CDR3 reads TGTGCCAGCTCACCACCGGGACGGGGGGGTGAAGCTTTCTTT. Its translation is CASSPPGRGGEAFF.

The chain uses TRBV10-3 and TRBJ2-7; 7 bases match TRBD1. The CDR3 runs to 12 residues. V lost 8 bases, J lost 3 bases, and 4 bases stayed unmatched. Germline assignment: CDR1 ENHRY and CDR2 SYGVKD. The CDR3 DNA sequence: TGTGCCATCGGGACAGCCAGCTACGAGCAGTACTTC. Amino acids: CAIGTASYEQYF.

This chain joins TRBV5-1 and TRBJ2-7, with TRBD1 as a possible D gene (6 bases). Germline CDR1 reads SGHRS; CDR2 reads YFSETQ. CDR3 size: 14 residues. The ends were cut back, 4 bases at V and 7 bases at J, with 18 bases in the middle. CDR3 sequence (DNA): TGCGCCAGCAGCACAGGGCCACCGACGAATGAGCAGTACTTC. Translation: CASSTGPPTNEQYF.

The chain employs TRBV28 and TRBJ2-3; 8 bases are shared with TRBD2. The trim removed 2 bases at V and 7 bases at J, leaving 2 bases unmatched. CDR1 and CDR2 (germline): MDHEN, SYDVKM. The CDR3 covers 13 residues. The CDR3: CASSLASGYTQYF. The DNA of the CDR3 is TGTGCCAGCAGTTTAGCTAGCGGGTATACGCAGTATTTT.

The chain is built from TRBV3-1 (or the pseudogene TRBV3-2) and TRBJ1-2, with D possibly being TRBD1 (6 bases). Germline V gene sequence: CDR1 LGHDT, CDR2 YNNKEL (reference sequence). This CDR3 contains 17 residues. Trimming took off 3 bases at V and 0 bases at J, with 17 bases between the two ends. CDR3 sequence: CASSHSPANRANYGYTF. In DNA, the CDR3 is TGTGCCAGCAGCCATAGTCCTGCGAACAGGGCTAACTATGGCTACACCTTC.

This chain links TRBV28 with TRBJ1-2; no definite D call. This CDR3 is 15 amino acids long. Germline CDR1 reads MDHEN; CDR2 reads SYDVKM. With 7 bases removed from V and 7 bases from J, the gap between germline ends came to 22 bases. CDR3 region: CASTTQPGLGGGYTF. In nucleotides, the CDR3 is TGTGCCAGCACCACGCAACCCGGACTCGGTGGTGGCTACACCTTC.

The chain uses TRBV7-9 and TRBJ2-3, with 11 bases identical to TRBD2. The junction had 6 bases not matched to a gene; V was cut back by 6 bases and J by 7 bases. The V gene's germline CDR1 is SEHNR and CDR2 FQNEAQ (reference sequence). CDR3 length equals 14 residues. Written as DNA, the CDR3 is TGTGCCAGCAGGCGACTAGCGGGAATACATACGCAGTATTTT. The encoded protein is CASRRLAGIHTQYF. The full variable domain, with the rest looked up from reference TRBV7-9 and TRBJ2-3, is DTGVSQNPRHKITKRGQNVTFRCDPISEHNRLYWYRQTLGQGPEFLTYFQNEAQLEKSRLLSDRFSAERPKGSFSTLEIQRTEQGDSAMYLCASRRLAGIHTQYFGPGTRLTVL.

This clone was seen only once. The DNA of the CDR3 is TGTGCCAGCAGTCCGACAGGGGGCGCGAGTCAGCCCCAGCATTTT. Protein product: CASSPTGGASQPQHF. V and J are TRBV5-5 and TRBJ1-5; 10 nucleotides align to TRBD1. This CDR3 contains 15 residues. J lost 6 bases, V lost 5 bases, and 8 bases had no gene match. Germline CDR1 SGHKS, CDR2 YYEKEE (reference sequence).

For the CDR3, the DNA is TGTGCCTGGAGTCCTTTAGATGGCTACACCTTC. Translation gives CAWSPLDGYTF. This chain joins TRBV30 and TRBJ1-2; D unresolved. The CDR3 runs to 11 residues. Trimming took 2 bases from V and 6 from J, leaving 7 bases between them. The germline V gene has CDR1 GTSNPN and CDR2 SVGIG (reference sequence).

CDR3 in DNA: TGCGCCAGCAGCTTGGTTACAGGGGTGAATGAGCAGTTCTTC. Protein: CASSLVTGVNEQFF. The genes are TRBV5-1 and TRBJ2-1; 7 bases are shared with TRBD1. The CDR3 contains 14 residues. The germline V gene encodes CDR1 SGHRS and CDR2 YFSETQ. V shed 0 bases, J shed 7 bases, and the junction held 4 bases outside the gene matches.

This clone was seen only once. The gene calls are TRBV21-1 and TRBJ2-5; the table calls TRBD1, which could not be checked here. TRBV21-1 is assigned pseudogene status. The CDR3 is made up of 18 amino acids. The CDR3 nucleotides are TGTGCCAGTCCTGGCCCCCCGAAAGCAGGGGGGAGCGGGGAGACCCAGTACTTC. Encoded protein: CASPGPPKAGGSGETQYF.

The J gene is TRBJ1-1, the V gene TRBV12-5; no firm D call. V was pared by 7 bases and J by 8 bases, with 11 bases between. Germline V CDR1 and CDR2: LGHNT, FRNRAP. The CDR3 contains 11 residues. CDR3 loop: CASAPREEAFF. CDR3 nucleotides: TGTGCTAGTGCCCCAAGGGAGGAAGCTTTCTTT.

The CDR3 spells CASSGGLSASTDTQYF. The CDR3 DNA reads as TGTGCCAGCAGTGGAGGACTCAGCGCGAGCACAGATACGCAGTATTTT. V and J are TRBV25-1 and TRBJ2-3, with D tentatively TRBD2 (5 bases). CDR1 MGHDK and CDR2 SYGVNS come from the germline V gene. Trimming cost V 4 bases and J 0 bases, with 14 bases left between them. The CDR3 has 16 residues.

The chain employs TRBV6-5 and TRBJ1-1; perhaps TRBD1 as D (5 bases). Germline CDR1 reads MNHEY; CDR2 reads SVGAGI. The V end lost 7 bases, the J end lost 1 base, and 13 bases lay between the germline ends. This CDR3 spans 14 amino acids. The CDR3 region is CASTIWQGNTEAFF. The CDR3 nucleotides read TGTGCCAGCACCATCTGGCAGGGGAACACTGAAGCTTTCTTT.

The chain has TRBV7-9 and TRBJ1-4; 7 bases map to TRBD1. There are 14 residues in the CDR3. With V trimmed by 5 bases and J by 8 bases, 8 bases remained unmatched. Germline assignment: CDR1 SEHNR and CDR2 FQNEAQ (reference sequence). CDR3 nucleotide sequence: TGTGCCAGCAGCACGCAGGGGGTGGGAGAAAAACTGTTTTTT. This translates into CASSTQGVGEKLFF. The entire variable domain, with the rest obtained from reference TRBV7-9 and TRBJ1-4, is as follows: DTGVSQNPRHKITKRGQNVTFRCDPISEHNRLYWYRQTLGQGPEFLTYFQNEAQLEKSRLLSDRFSAERPKGSFSTLEIQRTEQGDSAMYLCASSTQGVGEKLFFGSGTQLSVL.

This clone occurred once. This sequence joins TRBV24-1 and TRBJ2-3; 13 bases line up with TRBD2. V lost 4 bases and J lost 3; bases outside the gene matches: 3. Germline V CDR1 and CDR2: KGHDR, SFDVKD. This CDR3 is 16 amino acids long. This CDR3 is CATSDPGLAGTDTQYF. For the CDR3, the DNA is TGTGCCACCAGTGACCCGGGACTAGCGGGGACAGATACGCAGTATTTT.

The sample holds one count of this clone. The chain joins TRBV6-5 to TRBJ1-2; 9 bases map to TRBD1. CDR3 length: 13 residues. Germline CDR1 and CDR2: MNHEY and SVGAGI. V dropped 6 bases and J dropped 5; count of bases not matched to a gene: 4. As DNA, the CDR3 is TGTGCCAGCAGCCGGGACAGGGTATATGGCTACACCTTC. Translated: CASSRDRVYGYTF.

V and J are TRBV10-3 and TRBJ2-7, with 7 bases that match TRBD1. J gave up 3 bases and V 6 bases, and 8 bases lay outside the gene matches. The V gene's germline CDR1 is ENHRY and CDR2 SYGVKD. The CDR3 is 14 amino acids. CDR3 amino acids: CAIRPSGQNYEQYF. The CDR3 coding sequence is TGTGCCATCAGGCCCTCGGGACAGAACTACGAGCAGTACTTC.

V usage is TRBV7-3 and J usage is TRBJ2-1; TRBD2 matches 8 bases. Per germline, CDR1 SGHTA and CDR2 FQGTGA. The CDR3 length is 18 residues. Trimming took 5 bases from V and 6 from J; bases not matched to a gene: 18. The chain's CDR3 is CASSQWGQAGEVINEQFF. The CDR3 DNA follows: TGTGCCAGCAGCCAATGGGGACAAGCGGGAGAGGTTATCAATGAGCAGTTCTTC. Supplemented by reference TRBV7-3 and TRBJ2-1, the full variable domain reads GAGVSQTPSNKVTEKGKYVELRCDPISGHTALYWYRQSLGQGPEFLIYFQGTGAADDSGLPNDRFFAVRPEGSVSTLKIQRTERGDSAVYLCASSQWGQAGEVINEQFFGPGTRLTVL.

The V gene is TRBV27, the J gene TRBJ2-7, with a tentative D call TRBD2 (5 bases). The ends were cut back, 6 bases at V and 4 bases at J, with 16 bases in the middle. The CDR3 loop spans 14 amino acids. From germline, CDR1 is MNHEY and CDR2 SMNVEV (reference sequence). The CDR3 loop reads CASSRPGRPYEQYF. CDR3 sequence (DNA): TGTGCCAGCAGCCGCCCGGGAAGGCCTTACGAGCAGTACTTC.

The rearrangement uses TRBV28 and TRBJ2-5, with D maybe TRBD2 (5 bases). V was trimmed by 2 bases and J by 4 bases, leaving 17 bases between them. The CDR3 runs 16 residues. Per the germline V gene, CDR1 is MDHEN and CDR2 is SYDVKM. The CDR3 DNA is TGTGCCAGCAGTTTAAGACGTGGGAGAAGGGCAGAGACCCAGTACTTC. Protein product: CASSLRRGRRAETQYF.